The 21 T cell receptor beta chains in this list originate from one sample, sequenced in a study of HIV-infected children after antiretroviral therapy interruption. Noted treatment: PENTA 11 planned treatment interruption arm or continuous ART arm. RNA-based 3' RACE libraries used unique molecular identifiers. TCRdb itself ran the 3' RACE reads through MiXCR, one entry per CDR3 protein. The data hold about 83,000 distinct CDR3 sequences, with about 7% observed a single time. The sequences come from CD45RA+ CD4+ T cells from PBMCs, pooled from several time points, collected from a donor given antiretroviral therapy, either interrupted or continuous. The subset denotes: naive CD4+ CD45RA+ CD45RO- T cells. The receptors were sampled from a pool of human donors with HIV.

This clonotype appeared many times. The chain is built from TRBV27 and TRBJ2-7; TRBD1 is a possible D gene (5 bases). The CDR3 is 13 amino acids. V was shortened by 6 bases and J by 6 bases, with 15 bases between the two germline ends. From germline, CDR1 is MNHEY and CDR2 SMNVEV (reference sequence). CDR3 sequence reads: CASRQGRLGEQYF. The CDR3 nucleotides are TGTGCCAGCAGGCAGGGTCGGCTCGGCGAGCAGTACTTC.

In this sample, this clonotype turned up many times. V is TRBV29-1 and J is TRBJ2-3; 7 bases are shared with TRBD1. Germline assignment: CDR1 SQVTM and CDR2 ANQGSEA. The V gene end was trimmed by 6 bases and the J gene end by 5 bases; junction bases not matched to a gene: 5. This CDR3 contains 12 residues. The CDR3 is CSVNRGQDTQYF. CDR3 nucleotide sequence: TGCAGCGTGAACAGGGGCCAAGATACGCAGTATTTT.

This clonotype came up many times. The CDR3 sequence is CASSGQGAGETQYF. CDR3 coding DNA: TGTGCCAGCAGTGGACAGGGGGCCGGGGAGACCCAGTACTTC. The chain recombines TRBV6-2 or TRBV6-3 with TRBJ2-5; 11 positions match TRBD1. The CDR3 extends over 14 amino acids. In germline, CDR1 is MNHEY, CDR2 SVGEGT. V trimming: 5 bases; J trimming: 5 bases; junction bases outside the gene matches: 4.

This clonotype was seen repeatedly, ten times or more. The genes are TRBV20-1 and TRBJ2-7; TRBD1 agrees at 10 bases. Trimming removed 3 bases from V and 9 bases from J; junction bases left unmatched: 8. CDR1 DFQATT and CDR2 SNEGSKA come from the germline V gene (reference sequence). The CDR3 is 13 residues long. The CDR3: CSASRRDRGGQYF. CDR3 bases: TGCAGTGCTAGCCGTCGGGACAGGGGAGGGCAGTACTTC.

This clonotype was counted at least ten times. The chain uses TRBV5-1 and TRBJ2-1; TRBD2 aligns across 10 bases. The germline V gene encodes CDR1 SGHRS and CDR2 YFSETQ. The CDR3 loop spans 19 amino acids. V shed 2 bases and J 8 bases; nucleotides not matched to a gene: 19. CDR3 in amino acids: CASSFGTGVSSGGGDEQFF. The CDR3 region has the DNA TGCGCCAGCAGCTTCGGCACTGGGGTTTCTAGCGGGGGAGGTGATGAGCAGTTCTTC.

This clonotype has more than one count but fewer than ten. The rearrangement joins TRBV5-1 to TRBJ1-1; D is undetermined. This CDR3 is 16 amino acids long. V lost 4 bases, J lost 1 base, and 17 bases lay in between. CDR1 is SGHRS, CDR2 YFSETQ, per germline. CDR3: CASSVERGGPNTEAFF. The CDR3 nucleotides read TGCGCCAGCAGCGTAGAAAGAGGCGGGCCGAACACTGAAGCTTTCTTT.

This clonotype has at least ten counts. The CDR3 DNA follows: TGCAGTGCCGGGGACAAAAGAACTGAAGCTTTCTTT. It encodes CSAGDKRTEAFF. The chain uses TRBV20-1 and TRBJ1-1; weak D call: TRBD1 (6 bases). Trimming stripped 6 bases from V and 5 bases from J, with 13 bases between. CDR1 is DFQATT and CDR2 is SNEGSKA in the germline V gene (reference sequence). The CDR3 sequence is 12 residues long.

In DNA, the CDR3 is TGTGCCAGCACCCCCGGACTCTTGGGCACAGATACGCAGTATTTT. Its protein is CASTPGLLGTDTQYF. The rearrangement joins TRBV3-1 to TRBJ2-3, with D perhaps matching TRBD2 (5 bases). Germline lookup yields CDR1 LGHDT and CDR2 YNNKEL (reference sequence). CDR3 length: 15 residues. V gave up 7 bases and J gave up 1 base, with 15 bases separating them.

At least ten counts were recorded for this clonotype. The V and J genes are TRBV7-9 and TRBJ2-5; 10 nucleotides line up with TRBD1. With 2 bases clipped from V and 2 bases from J, the junction kept 8 bases outside the gene matches. The germline CDR1 and CDR2 sequences are SEHNR and FQNEAQ (reference sequence). The length of the CDR3 is 17 residues. The CDR3 DNA reads TGTGCCAGCAGCTTACTAACAGGGACAGGGGCTCAAGAGACCCAGTACTTC. As protein: CASSLLTGTGAQETQYF. The variable domain in full, with the rest retrieved from reference TRBV7-9 and TRBJ2-5, is DTGVSQNPRHKITKRGQNVTFRCDPISEHNRLYWYRQTLGQGPEFLTYFQNEAQLEKSRLLSDRFSAERPKGSFSTLEIQRTEQGDSAMYLCASSLLTGTGAQETQYFGPGTRLLVL.

This clonotype was counted at least ten times. The chain is built from TRBV12-3 or TRBV12-4 and TRBJ2-7; D is unclear. The CDR3 is 13 residues long. Between the trimmed V and J ends, which lost 9 bases and 1 base, there was a span of 13 bases. As DNA, the CDR3 is TGTGCCAGTTCAGTCCGAGGTTCCTACGAGCAGTACTTC. It codes for CASSVRGSYEQYF.

In its sample, this clonotype was seen many times. The V and J genes are TRBV3-1 and TRBJ1-6, with D possibly matching TRBD1 (6 bases). In germline, CDR1 is LGHDT, CDR2 YNNKEL (reference sequence). There are 16 residues in the CDR3. V was shortened by 6 bases and J by 7 bases, with 19 bases between the two germline ends. CDR3 residues: CASSQSAGARNSPLHF. The CDR3 nucleotides read TGTGCCAGCAGTCAAAGCGCGGGGGCGCGGAATTCACCCCTCCACTTT.

The V call is TRBV6-6, the J call TRBJ2-7; the D gene could be TRBD1 or TRBD2 (5 bases each). Germline values: CDR1 MNHNY, CDR2 SVGAGI (reference sequence). Deletions cut 0 bases from V and 4 bases from J, with 7 bases between. The CDR3 is 13 amino acids. CDR3 protein: CASSYSGVYEQYF. DNA for the CDR3: TGTGCCAGCAGTTACTCGGGGGTATACGAGCAGTACTTC.

This clonotype has at least ten counts. The chain carries TRBV5-1 and TRBJ2-7; 11 bases line up with TRBD2. J lost 6 bases, V lost 4 bases, and 6 bases had no gene match. Germline V gene lookup returns CDR1 SGHRS and CDR2 YFSETQ. This CDR3 has 14 residues. The DNA for the CDR3 is TGCGCCAGCAGCGTTAGCGGGAGGGCCGGCGAGCAGTACTTC. Translating it yields CASSVSGRAGEQYF. Using reference TRBV5-1 and TRBJ2-7 for the parts outside the CDR3, the full variable domain is KAGVTQTPRYLIKTRGQQVTLSCSPISGHRSVSWYQQTPGQGLQFLFEYFSETQRNKGNFPGRFSGRQFSNSRSEMNVSTLELGDSALYLCASSVSGRAGEQYFGPGTRLTVT.

This clonotype has a count of ten or more. The genes are TRBV24-1 and TRBJ2-1; 15 positions match TRBD2. CDR1 and CDR2 (germline): KGHDR, SFDVKD. This CDR3 region has 16 residues. V trimming: 4 bases; J trimming: 10 bases; junction bases outside the gene matches: 7. The CDR3 spells CATSDPGLAGGREQFF. In nucleotides, the CDR3 is TGTGCCACCAGTGACCCGGGACTAGCGGGAGGAAGAGAGCAGTTCTTC.

V usage is TRBV18 and J usage is TRBJ1-1; D call uncertain. V gave up 5 bases and J gave up 3 bases, with 10 bases separating them. The CDR3 runs to 13 residues. Per the germline V gene, CDR1 is KGHSH and CDR2 is LQKENI. The CDR3 loop reads CASSGSADTEAFF. The CDR3 region has the DNA TGTGCCAGCTCAGGTTCCGCCGACACTGAAGCTTTCTTT.

The sample holds many counts of this clonotype. V is TRBV7-2 and J is TRBJ1-5; no clear D. This CDR3 contains 15 residues. V lost 1 base, J lost 1 base, and 8 bases lay in between. CDR1 and CDR2 from the germline V gene are SGHTA and FQGNSA. CDR3 sequence: CASSLGPHSNQPQHF. The CDR3 nucleotides are TGTGCCAGCAGCTTAGGGCCCCACAGCAATCAGCCCCAGCATTTT.

This chain uses TRBV20-1 with TRBJ1-5, with D unresolved. V was pared by 0 bases and J by 11 bases, with 11 bases between. This CDR3 contains 12 residues. CDR1 is DFQATT and CDR2 is SNEGSKA in the germline V gene (reference sequence). The CDR3 spells CSARDLTAAQHF. The CDR3 DNA reads as TGCAGTGCTAGAGATCTTACGGCAGCCCAGCATTTT.

This clonotype has a count of ten or more. The chain recombines TRBV12-5 with TRBJ1-1; D remains ambiguous. Trimming left V 6 bases short and J 0 bases short, with 11 bases between. CDR1 LGHNT and CDR2 FRNRAP come from the germline V gene. The length of the CDR3 is 14 residues. The CDR3 loop reads CASGPGRLNTEAFF. CDR3 nucleotide sequence: TGTGCTAGTGGGCCAGGACGGTTGAACACTGAAGCTTTCTTT.

This clonotype showed up just a few times. V usage is TRBV19 and J usage is TRBJ1-5, with D possibly matching TRBD1 (6 bases). Looked up from germline, CDR1 is LNHDA and CDR2 is SQIVND (reference sequence). The V end was cut by 6 bases, the J end by 7 bases, with 16 bases between. This CDR3 has 14 residues. In nucleotides, the CDR3 is TGTGCCAGTAGCTCCCAGGGGTTCAGGCAGCCCCAGCATTTT. It codes for CASSSQGFRQPQHF.

A note on this clonotype: This sequence may be a read error, since a much larger clone differs from it by one base. This chain uses TRBV20-1 with TRBJ2-7, with D unresolved. The V end lost 3 bases, the J end lost 0 bases, and 3 bases lay between the germline ends. The CDR3 has 11 amino acids. Germline V gene data show CDR1 as DFQATT and CDR2 as SNEGSKA (reference sequence). CDR3 sequence reads: CSARISYEQYF. The CDR3 DNA is TGCAGTGCTAGGATCTCCTACGAGCAGTACTTC.

In this sample, this clonotype turned up many times. This chain uses TRBV29-1 with TRBJ2-3, with D uncertain. V was shortened by 8 bases and J by 0 bases, with 15 bases between the two germline ends. CDR3 size: 14 residues. Per the germline V gene, CDR1 is SQVTM and CDR2 is ANQGSEA. In DNA, the CDR3 is TGCAGCTCTACGGTTGGTTGGAGCACAGATACGCAGTATTTT. Its translation is CSSTVGWSTDTQYF.